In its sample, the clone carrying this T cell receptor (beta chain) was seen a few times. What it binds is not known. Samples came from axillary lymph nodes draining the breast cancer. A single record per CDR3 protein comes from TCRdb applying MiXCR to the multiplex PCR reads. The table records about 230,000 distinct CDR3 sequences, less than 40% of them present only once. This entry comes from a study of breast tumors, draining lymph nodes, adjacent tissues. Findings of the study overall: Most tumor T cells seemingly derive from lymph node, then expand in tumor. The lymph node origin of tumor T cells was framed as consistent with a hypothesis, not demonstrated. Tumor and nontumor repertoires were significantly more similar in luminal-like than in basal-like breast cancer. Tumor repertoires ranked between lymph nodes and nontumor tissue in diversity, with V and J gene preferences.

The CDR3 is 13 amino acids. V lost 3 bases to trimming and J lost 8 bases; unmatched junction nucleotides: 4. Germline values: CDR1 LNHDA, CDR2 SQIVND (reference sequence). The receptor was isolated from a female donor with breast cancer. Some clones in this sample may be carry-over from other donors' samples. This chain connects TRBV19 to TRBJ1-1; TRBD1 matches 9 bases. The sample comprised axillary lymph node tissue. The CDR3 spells CASSIQTGGEAFF. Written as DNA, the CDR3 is TGTGCCAGTAGTATTCAAACAGGGGGCGAAGCTTTCTTT. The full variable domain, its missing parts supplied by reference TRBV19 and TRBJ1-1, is DGGITQSPKYLFRKEGQNVTLSCEQNLNHDAMYWYRQDPGQGLRLIYYSQIVNDFQKGDIAEGYSVSREKKESFPLTVTSAQKNPTAFYLCASSIQTGGEAFFGQGTRLTVV.